A selection of T cell receptor beta chains follows, all from one sample in a study of PD-1 blockade in classical Hodgkin lymphoma. Data came from immunoSEQ multiplex PCR; TCRdb stores just in-frame clones and leaves some out. Of fewer than 35,000 clones listed, roughly 94% are singletons. The specimen sequenced was peripheral blood mononuclear cells (PBMCs). The receptors were gathered from a human donor with classical Hodgkin lymphoma. CDR3s include the opening cysteine and the closing phenylalanine or tryptophan. The order of the fields is J gene, D gene, clone size, V gene, CDR3 protein, CDR3 DNA. D genes are given only for firm matches. Not all rows give a size; the values are once, few, many and, for expanded clones, a class.

j_gene: TRBJ1-1; d_gene: TRBD1; abundance: .; v_gene: TRBV4-1; CDR3aa: CASSKTPGQSNTEAFF; CDR3nt: TGCGCCAGCAGCAAAACACCGGGACAGTCGAACACTGAAGCTTTCTTT
j_gene: TRBJ2-7; d_gene: TRBD2; abundance: .; v_gene: TRBV28; CDR3aa: CASSGGVSYEQYF; CDR3nt: TGTGCCAGCAGTGGGGGGGTCTCCTACGAGCAGTACTTC
j_gene: TRBJ2-5; d_gene: TRBD2; abundance: .; v_gene: TRBV29-1; CDR3aa: CSGGLAGRDGEETQYF; CDR3nt: TGCAGCGGGGGACTAGCGGGCCGGGATGGGGAAGAGACCCAGTACTTC
j_gene: TRBJ2-1; d_gene: .; abundance: .; v_gene: TRBV27; CDR3aa: CASGEPARNEQFF; CDR3nt: TGTGCCAGCGGGGAACCTGCACGCAATGAGCAGTTCTTC
j_gene: TRBJ2-1; d_gene: TRBD1; abundance: .; v_gene: TRBV29-1; CDR3aa: CSVEDRRGLLQFF; CDR3nt: TGCAGCGTTGAAGATCGCAGGGGGCTTCTTCAGTTCTTC
j_gene: TRBJ1-1; d_gene: TRBD1; abundance: .; v_gene: TRBV10-3; CDR3aa: CAISDGQGWEMNTEAFF; CDR3nt: TGTGCCATCAGTGATGGACAGGGATGGGAAATGAACACTGAAGCTTTCTTT
j_gene: TRBJ2-3; d_gene: TRBD2; abundance: once; v_gene: TRBV4-3; CDR3aa: CASSLNSGGINTQYF; CDR3nt: TGCGCCAGCAGCCTTAATAGCGGGGGAATAAATACGCAGTATTTT
j_gene: TRBJ2-3; d_gene: .; abundance: .; v_gene: TRBV9; CDR3aa: CASSLRGGALRTDTQYF; CDR3nt: TGTGCCAGCAGCCTCAGAGGGGGGGCGCTTCGAACAGATACGCAGTATTTT
j_gene: TRBJ1-1; d_gene: .; abundance: .; v_gene: TRBV7-2; CDR3aa: CASSFRMGTEAFF; CDR3nt: TGTGCCAGCAGCTTTCGGATGGGGACTGAAGCTTTCTTT
j_gene: TRBJ2-3; d_gene: TRBD2; abundance: .; v_gene: TRBV7-2; CDR3aa: CASSGTSGGQYF; CDR3nt: TGTGCCAGCAGCGGGACTAGCGGGGGGCAGTATTTT
j_gene: TRBJ2-7; d_gene: .; abundance: .; v_gene: TRBV7-9; CDR3aa: CASSFGAMSSYEQYF; CDR3nt: TGTGCCAGCAGCTTTGGCGCTATGAGCTCCTACGAGCAGTACTTC
j_gene: TRBJ2-3; d_gene: .; abundance: .; v_gene: TRBV2; CDR3aa: CASSGPGGTDTQYF; CDR3nt: TGTGCCAGCAGTGGACCGGGCGGCACAGATACGCAGTATTTT
j_gene: TRBJ1-2; d_gene: .; abundance: .; v_gene: TRBV9; CDR3aa: CASSAARGWSLGYTF; CDR3nt: TGTGCCAGCAGCGCCGCTCGGGGCTGGTCCCTGGGCTACACCTTC
j_gene: TRBJ1-4; d_gene: TRBD1; abundance: .; v_gene: TRBV15; CDR3aa: CATSRDLGQGGEKLFF; CDR3nt: TGTGCCACCAGCAGAGATCTGGGACAGGGAGGTGAAAAACTGTTTTTT
j_gene: TRBJ1-1; d_gene: .; abundance: .; v_gene: TRBV6-4; CDR3aa: CASSFSFGDTEAFF; CDR3nt: TGTGCCAGCAGTTTCTCGTTCGGGGACACTGAAGCTTTCTTT
j_gene: TRBJ1-2; d_gene: .; abundance: .; v_gene: TRBV4-2; CDR3aa: CASSQQGSADYGYTF; CDR3nt: TGTGCCAGCAGCCAACAGGGATCGGCGGACTATGGCTACACCTTC
j_gene: TRBJ2-5; d_gene: .; abundance: .; v_gene: TRBV28; CDR3aa: CASSLSGLEETQYF; CDR3nt: TGTGCCAGCAGTTTAAGTGGGTTAGAAGAGACCCAGTACTTC
j_gene: TRBJ1-5; d_gene: .; abundance: few; v_gene: TRBV19; CDR3aa: CASTSFGNSKQPQHF; CDR3nt: TGTGCCAGTACCTCCTTCGGGAATAGTAAACAGCCCCAGCATTTT
j_gene: TRBJ1-1; d_gene: .; abundance: .; v_gene: TRBV2; CDR3aa: CASSESGSFAEAFF; CDR3nt: TGTGCCAGCAGTGAATCAGGGTCGTTCGCTGAAGCTTTCTTT
j_gene: TRBJ2-7; d_gene: TRBD1; abundance: .; v_gene: TRBV5-4; CDR3aa: CASSLAGTGYEQYF; CDR3nt: TGTGCCAGCAGCTTGGCCGGGACAGGCTATGAGCAGTACTTC
j_gene: TRBJ1-5; d_gene: TRBD1; abundance: .; v_gene: TRBV5-1; CDR3aa: CASSLGTGDSNQPQHF; CDR3nt: TGCGCCAGCAGCTTGGGAACAGGGGATAGCAATCAGCCCCAGCATTTT
j_gene: TRBJ2-1; d_gene: .; abundance: .; v_gene: TRBV29-1; CDR3aa: CSVGRASSYNEQFF; CDR3nt: TGCAGCGTTGGCAGAGCGAGCTCCTACAATGAGCAGTTCTTC
j_gene: TRBJ2-3; d_gene: TRBD2; abundance: .; v_gene: TRBV13; CDR3aa: CASLAGGTTSTDTQYF; CDR3nt: TGTGCCAGCCTAGCGGGGGGGACCACTAGCACAGATACGCAGTATTTT
j_gene: TRBJ2-1; d_gene: .; abundance: .; v_gene: TRBV9; CDR3aa: CASSAGSARNEQFF; CDR3nt: TGTGCCAGCAGCGCCGGATCCGCCCGCAATGAGCAGTTCTTC
j_gene: TRBJ2-3; d_gene: TRBD2; abundance: .; v_gene: TRBV2; CDR3aa: CASSGLAGGLISTDTQYF; CDR3nt: TGTGCCAGCAGTGGACTAGCGGGGGGCCTTATATCCACAGATACGCAGTATTTT
j_gene: TRBJ1-3; d_gene: .; abundance: once; v_gene: TRBV2; CDR3aa: CASSEAGFSGNTIYF; CDR3nt: TGTGCCAGCAGTGAAGCAGGGTTCTCTGGAAACACCATATATTTT
j_gene: TRBJ2-7; d_gene: TRBD1; abundance: .; v_gene: TRBV28; CDR3aa: CASRLTGGSWDEQYF; CDR3nt: TGTGCCAGCAGGCTAACAGGGGGCTCCTGGGACGAGCAGTACTTC
j_gene: TRBJ2-5; d_gene: .; abundance: .; v_gene: TRBV6-6; CDR3aa: CASSYGTQETQYF; CDR3nt: TGTGCCAGCAGTTACGGTACTCAAGAGACCCAGTACTTC
j_gene: TRBJ1-1; d_gene: .; abundance: .; v_gene: TRBV29-1; CDR3aa: CSVGREGGVNTEAFF; CDR3nt: TGCAGCGTGGGTCGGGAGGGGGGCGTGAACACTGAAGCTTTCTTT
j_gene: TRBJ1-5; d_gene: .; abundance: .; v_gene: TRBV19; CDR3aa: CASSPTGGSNQPQHF; CDR3nt: TGTGCCAGTAGTCCCACAGGAGGATCCAATCAGCCCCAGCATTTT
j_gene: TRBJ2-7; d_gene: TRBD1; abundance: .; v_gene: TRBV6-1; CDR3aa: CASRLGQAYEQYF; CDR3nt: TGTGCCAGCAGGCTAGGACAGGCCTACGAGCAGTACTTC
j_gene: TRBJ2-2; d_gene: .; abundance: .; v_gene: TRBV5-1; CDR3aa: CASSLEVAHTGELFF; CDR3nt: TGCGCCAGCAGCTTGGAGGTGGCACACACCGGGGAGCTGTTTTTT
j_gene: TRBJ2-4; d_gene: .; abundance: .; v_gene: TRBV21-1; CDR3aa: CASSSRTGGNPKNIQYF; CDR3nt: TGTGCCAGCAGCTCCCGGACAGGGGGCAATCCCAAAAACATTCAGTACTTC
j_gene: TRBJ1-1; d_gene: .; abundance: .; v_gene: TRBV5-1; CDR3aa: CASSLGQGPEAFF; CDR3nt: TGCGCCAGCAGCTTGGGTCAAGGGCCTGAAGCTTTCTTT
j_gene: TRBJ1-6; d_gene: .; abundance: .; v_gene: TRBV5-6; CDR3aa: CASSLQGSSPLHF; CDR3nt: TGTGCCAGCAGCCTCCAGGGATCATCACCCCTCCACTTT
j_gene: TRBJ2-7; d_gene: TRBD1; abundance: .; v_gene: TRBV7-9; CDR3aa: CASTPRTGAASAKQYF; CDR3nt: TGTGCCAGCACCCCCCGGACAGGGGCCGCCTCGGCGAAGCAGTACTTC
j_gene: TRBJ2-1; d_gene: .; abundance: .; v_gene: TRBV10-1; CDR3aa: CASSELTPGNPGNEQFF; CDR3nt: TGCGCCAGCAGTGAGCTTACTCCCGGGAACCCAGGCAATGAGCAGTTCTTC
j_gene: TRBJ1-6; d_gene: TRBD1; abundance: .; v_gene: TRBV5-4; CDR3aa: CASSLDRGDSPLHF; CDR3nt: TGTGCCAGCAGCCTGGACAGGGGGGACTCACCCCTCCACTTT
j_gene: TRBJ2-7; d_gene: TRBD2; abundance: .; v_gene: TRBV4-2; CDR3aa: CASSQESGSIDEQYF; CDR3nt: TGTGCCAGCAGCCAAGAAAGCGGGAGTATCGACGAGCAGTACTTC
j_gene: TRBJ2-1; d_gene: TRBD1; abundance: .; v_gene: TRBV4-1; CDR3aa: CASSQGVGQGGNEQFF; CDR3nt: TGCGCCAGCAGCCAAGGGGTGGGACAGGGTGGGAATGAGCAGTTCTTC
j_gene: TRBJ1-2; d_gene: .; abundance: .; v_gene: TRBV4-1; CDR3aa: CASSQVAANYGYTF; CDR3nt: TGCGCCAGCAGCCAAGTCGCCGCTAACTATGGCTACACCTTC
j_gene: TRBJ1-3; d_gene: .; abundance: .; v_gene: TRBV4-1; CDR3aa: CASSQVQISGNTIYF; CDR3nt: TGCGCCAGCAGCCAAGTCCAGATATCTGGAAACACCATATATTTT
j_gene: TRBJ1-4; d_gene: .; abundance: .; v_gene: TRBV2; CDR3aa: CASSEMTAFNEKLFF; CDR3nt: TGTGCCAGCAGTGAAATGACAGCCTTTAATGAAAAACTGTTTTTT
j_gene: TRBJ2-1; d_gene: TRBD2; abundance: .; v_gene: TRBV25-1; CDR3aa: CASSSTSSGGATYNEQFF; CDR3nt: TGTGCCAGCAGTTCGACCTCTAGCGGGGGGGCCACCTACAATGAGCAGTTCTTC